The 18 T cell receptor beta chains given below trace back to one sample, sequenced in a study of vaccination and CD4 T cells after COVID-19. At the Johns Hopkins FTIC core, DNA taken from cultured CD4+ T cells was sequenced by way of the Oncomine TCR Beta short-read assay. Each CDR3 protein is one row after TCRdb ran MiXCR on the PCR reads. The table lists 7,600 or so distinct CDR3 sequences, roughly 36% of them singletons. Treatment described: approximately 11-day PBMC culture with coronavirus spike peptide pools or control peptides (ViraFEST assay). From the unexposed donor, CD4+ T cells were collected ahead of the COVID-19 pandemic (2011-2018). These TCRs' antigens remain unknown. The sequencing sample was made of CD4+ T cells from blood, cultured in vitro. The receptors were gathered from a human donor in good health.

The chain employs TRBV19 and TRBJ1-2, with 9 bases that match TRBD1. J lost 4 bases, V lost 7 bases, and 10 bases had no gene match. CDR3 length: 15 residues. Looked up from germline, CDR1 is LNHDA and CDR2 is SQIVND (reference sequence). The CDR3 DNA reads TGTGCCAGTACACTTCCGGGACAGGGCTCCTATGGCTACACCTTC. Protein sequence: CASTLPGQGSYGYTF.

The V and J genes are TRBV6-4 and TRBJ2-5; the match to TRBD2 covers 10 bases. V dropped 3 bases and J dropped 5; count of bases not matched to a gene: 6. From germline, CDR1 is MRHNA and CDR2 SNTAGT. This CDR3 contains 15 residues. The CDR3 coding sequence is TGTGCCAGCAGTGAGCTAGCGGGAGCGGCTGAGACCCAGTACTTC. Its translation is CASSELAGAAETQYF.

CDR3 in amino acids: CASSLGQNTEAFF. CDR3 coding DNA: TGTGCCAGCAGCTTGGGGCAGAACACTGAAGCTTTCTTT. The chain joins TRBV11-2 to TRBJ1-1; possibly TRBD1 for D (5 bases). This CDR3 has 13 amino acids. The germline gives CDR1 SGHAT, CDR2 FQNNGV. V lost 3 bases to trimming and J lost 1 base, with 6 bases between them. The whole variable domain, filled in from reference TRBV11-2 and TRBJ1-1, reads EAGVAQSPRYKIIEKRQSVAFWCNPISGHATLYWYQQILGQGPKLLIQFQNNGVVDDSQLPKDRFSAERLKGVDSTLKIQPAKLEDSAVYLCASSLGQNTEAFFGQGTRLTVV.

The chain uses TRBV4-1 and TRBJ1-1; a possible D gene is TRBD1 (6 bases). This CDR3 contains 15 residues. Germline CDR1 and CDR2: MGHRA and YSYEKL. V shed 1 base and J shed 10 bases, with 19 bases lying between them. Here the CDR3 DNA reads TGCGCCAGCAGCCAAGTGGGGGGGGCGAATCGGGCAGCTTTCTTT. Amino acid sequence: CASSQVGGANRAAFF.

This clonotype was counted between two and nine times. The chain combines TRBV7-2 with TRBJ2-7; 8 bases match TRBD2. This CDR3 contains 15 residues. Per germline, CDR1 SGHTA and CDR2 FQGNSA. After removal of 6 bases from V and 0 bases from J, the junction contained 7 bases not matched to a gene. The CDR3 spells CASRAGGTLSYEQYF. As DNA, the CDR3 is TGTGCCAGCAGGGCGGGGGGTACCCTCTCCTACGAGCAGTACTTC.

The chain recombines TRBV19 with TRBJ2-5; TRBD2 aligns across 8 bases. CDR1 LNHDA and CDR2 SQIVND come from the germline V gene (reference sequence). The CDR3 loop spans 12 amino acids. Losses at the gene ends were 9 bases for V and 9 bases for J; bases not matched to a gene: 9. The CDR3 reads CASSTSGRSQYF. The CDR3 DNA follows: TGTGCCAGCTCCACCAGCGGGAGATCCCAGTACTTC.

This rearrangement joins TRBV24-1 to TRBJ2-2, with D perhaps matching TRBD1 (6 bases). This CDR3 contains 15 residues. V gave up 2 bases and J gave up 2 bases, with 8 bases separating them. Per the germline V gene, CDR1 is KGHDR and CDR2 is SFDVKD. CDR3 region: CATSDWTVNTGELFF. CDR3 in DNA: TGTGCCACCAGTGATTGGACAGTTAACACCGGGGAGCTGTTTTTT.

This chain uses TRBV24-1 with TRBJ2-2, with D perhaps TRBD1 or TRBD2 (5 bases each). The CDR3 consists of 14 residues. Germline CDR1 KGHDR, CDR2 SFDVKD. V shed 9 bases and J shed 1 base, with 11 bases lying between them. Here the CDR3 reads CATSGTGNTGELFF. The CDR3 DNA reads TGTGCCACCTCCGGGACGGGGAACACCGGGGAGCTGTTTTTT.

V usage is TRBV11-2 and J usage is TRBJ1-5; 7 bases align to TRBD1. Germline-derived CDR1 and CDR2 are SGHAT and FQNNGV. The CDR3 is 14 residues long. Germline trimming cut 4 bases from V and 7 bases from J; bases unmatched to any gene: 7. The CDR3 loop is CASSSQGTGQPQHF. In nucleotides, the CDR3 is TGTGCCAGCAGCTCACAGGGGACCGGACAGCCCCAGCATTTT.

This clonotype was seen more than once but under ten times. V and J are TRBV28 and TRBJ2-5; D remains ambiguous. The CDR3 consists of 11 residues. CDR1 and CDR2 from the germline V gene are MDHEN and SYDVKM. The chain's CDR3 is CAGGLQETQYF. The CDR3 coding sequence is TGTGCTGGCGGCTTACAAGAGACCCAGTACTTC.

The V call is TRBV20-1, the J call TRBJ2-3; the match to TRBD2 covers 8 bases. This CDR3 region has 14 residues. CDR1 is DFQATT and CDR2 is SNEGSKA in the germline V gene (reference sequence). Unmatched junction bases numbered 4, after V lost 0 bases and J lost 5 bases. CDR3 loop: CSARDSREEDTQYF. The CDR3 DNA reads TGCAGTGCTAGAGATTCGCGGGAGGAAGATACGCAGTATTTT.

This clonotype appeared a few times. The chain carries TRBV7-6 and TRBJ2-5; 8 nucleotides match TRBD2. This CDR3 spans 15 amino acids. CDR1 and CDR2 from the germline V gene are SGHVS and FNYEAQ. V dropped 5 bases and J dropped 5; count of bases not matched to a gene: 10. The CDR3 region has the DNA TGTGCCAGCAGCACCCCAGCGGGAGCGGTCGAGACCCAGTACTTC. Encoded protein: CASSTPAGAVETQYF.

The chain is built from TRBV6-2 or TRBV6-3 and TRBJ2-7, with TRBD2 identical over 9 bases. Germline CDR1 and CDR2: MNHEY and SVGEGT. With V trimmed by 7 bases and J by 2 bases, 6 bases remained unmatched. The CDR3 runs 14 residues. As DNA, the CDR3 is TGTGCCAGCACGCTAAGCGGGGGGCCCTACGAGCAGTACTTC. Translated: CASTLSGGPYEQYF.

This chain uses TRBV6-5 with TRBJ2-7; 8 bases agree with TRBD1. This CDR3 contains 16 residues. The junction had 11 bases not matched to a gene; V was cut back by 2 bases and J by 5 bases. Germline V CDR1 and CDR2: MNHEY, SVGAGI. The CDR3, as DNA: TGTGCCAGCAGTTACAAGTCAGGGGGCCCAATGGACGAGCAGTACTTC. This codes for CASSYKSGGPMDEQYF.

The chain combines TRBV6-2 or TRBV6-3 with TRBJ2-7, with D tentatively TRBD1 (6 bases). The CDR3 is made up of 16 amino acids. V lost 2 bases and J 2 bases, leaving 16 bases between the germline ends. The V gene's germline CDR1 is MNHEY and CDR2 SVGEGT. The CDR3 DNA sequence: TGTGCCAGCAGTTACGCCCCTGGGGACACGGCCTACGAGCAGTACTTC. Translated, it gives CASSYAPGDTAYEQYF.

The chain uses TRBV11-2 and TRBJ1-6; TRBD1 aligns across 7 bases. This CDR3 is built from 15 residues. V shed 6 bases and J 7 bases; nucleotides not matched to a gene: 9. Germline CDR1 is SGHAT and CDR2 is FQNNGV. CDR3 in DNA: TGTGCCAGCAGGGGGCTGACAGGGATGAATTCACCCCTCCACTTT. Protein: CASRGLTGMNSPLHF.

This clonotype was counted only a few times. The rearrangement uses TRBV7-8 and TRBJ1-5; D is possibly TRBD1 (5 bases). Germline CDR1 and CDR2: SGHVS and FQNEAQ. The CDR3 length is 16 residues. Trimming cost V 1 base and J 9 bases, with 19 bases left between them. The CDR3 bases are TGTGCCAGCAGCTTAGGTCGACGGGGGGTCGTTCCGCCCCAGCATTTT. It specifies CASSLGRRGVVPPQHF.

A few counts support this clonotype. The chain carries TRBV6-5 and TRBJ2-2; no firm D call. The V and J ends lost 2 bases and 1 base respectively, with 5 bases between them. The CDR3 is made up of 14 amino acids. Per germline, CDR1 MNHEY and CDR2 SVGAGI. This CDR3 is CASSYIQNTGELFF. The CDR3 nucleotides are TGTGCCAGCAGTTACATACAGAACACCGGGGAGCTGTTTTTT.